This T cell receptor beta chain stems from a study of cytomegalovirus exposure and HLA in healthy donors. For the study at large: Of 398 genotyped donors, more than 75% clustered with self-reported Caucasian donors.

The PCR used 60 Vbeta and 13 Jbeta primers. Study processing details: Roughly 11 million shared chains were among around 80 million unique TCR beta chains counted in a later analysis. The data were produced by immunoSEQ multiplex PCR, yet TCRdb's version contains in-frame clones alone and is incomplete. V, J and clone size were drawn from that table, and D and trimming were deduced from the DNA. This table has 100,000 or so clones, approximately 69% appearing once. Study conclusions and caveats: A later analysis linked a missense DCLRE1C variant to TCR beta V- and J-gene trimming. Investigators reported some 150 TCR beta chains as tied to cytomegalovirus.

A note on this clone: What it recognizes is unknown.

The CDR3 has 18 residues. CDR1 is MNHEY, CDR2 SMNVEV, per germline (reference sequence). Trimming took 6 bases from V and 0 from J; bases not matched to a gene: 15. Sequencing was done on a sample of PBMCs. This chain joins TRBV27 and TRBJ2-7, with 9 bases fitting TRBD2. The receptor was derived from a man younger than 40 in good health and CMV-seronegative. The CDR3 sequence: CASSSPRSGRRGSYEQYF. The CDR3, as DNA: TGTGCCAGCAGCTCCCCGCGGAGCGGGAGGAGGGGCTCCTACGAGCAGTACTTC.